The sequence of this TCR beta chain was determined in a study of blood T cell repertoires in COVID-19. Study summary: From the United States, Italy and Spain came samples of acute and convalescent COVID-19. The cDNA or gDNA used as material had been derived from T cells, B-cell-depleted T cells, or PBMCs.

Patients in Seattle were enrolled during active infection, then followed longitudinally. Original processing methods: How many nucleated cells were present was estimated from reference gene primer amplification. The method was immunoSEQ multiplex PCR; TCRdb's version includes in-frame clones alone and lacks a portion of them. V and J calls and clone size are given by that table; D and trimming were obtained from the DNA. The table includes 150,000 to 200,000 clones, roughly four fifths detected once. On this clone itself: Sequence at one end of the junction differs from germline and may be a read error. Other DNA sequences in the sample encode the same CDR3.

CDR3 size: 16 residues. The germline CDR1 and CDR2 sequences are SGDLS and YYNGEE. The chain is built from TRBV9 and TRBJ2-3; 14 bases map to TRBD2. Specimen: peripheral blood. The source of this sequence is a woman aged 70-85 years with COVID-19, enrolled during active disease. The CDR3 loop reads CASSVAGTSGRDTQYF. Written as DNA, the CDR3 is TGTGCCAGCAGTGTAGCCGGGACTAGCGGGAGAGATACGCAGTATTTT.